This T cell receptor (beta chain) was recovered during a study of blood T cell repertoires in COVID-19. Per the germline V gene, CDR1 is SGHNT and CDR2 is YENEEA. V lost 2 bases to trimming and J lost 1 base; unmatched junction nucleotides: 11. The CDR3 is 18 residues long. Sequenced by immunoSEQ multiplex PCR; TCRdb stores in-frame clones only, minus some. The data hold roughly 180,000 clones, with roughly 84% observed a single time. This clone was detected a few times. This chain uses TRBV11-3 with TRBJ2-1; 7 nucleotides align to TRBD2. This sequence originates from a woman at least 80 years old with active or convalescent COVID-19. Sequenced: peripheral blood. The CDR3 coding sequence is TGTGCCAGCAGCTTAACGCCGGGAGCGGGGTTTTCCTACAATGAGCAGTTCTTC. Protein sequence: CASSLTPGAGFSYNEQFF.